This T cell receptor beta chain came from a study of cytomegalovirus exposure and HLA in healthy donors. For the study at large: The Caucasian-associated ancestry cluster contained around four fifths of the 398 genotyped donors.

The CDR3 loop spans 16 amino acids. CDR1 and CDR2 from the germline V gene are LNHDA and SQIVND (reference sequence). V lost 4 bases and J 2 bases, leaving 17 bases between the germline ends. Remarks on this clone: Its matching antigen is unknown.

Primers for the PCR totalled 60 Vbeta and 13 Jbeta. Clones were sequenced by immunoSEQ multiplex PCR, and TCRdb holds only the in-frame ones, with some missing. The table includes approximately 150,000 clones, about three quarters detected once. Study conclusions and caveats: A list of 150 to 200 TCR beta chains associated with cytomegalovirus was given. For TCR beta chains, V- and J-gene trimming was later linked to a missense DCLRE1C variant.

Sequenced sample: PBMCs. The sequence was obtained from a woman younger than 45 in good health and CMV-seronegative. This sequence joins TRBV19 and TRBJ1-1; tentatively, D is TRBD1 (6 bases). The CDR3 coding sequence is TGTGCCAGTAGTAGGCCACAGGGATTTAGTAACACTGAAGCTTTCTTT. Amino acid sequence: CASSRPQGFSNTEAFF.